In its sample, the clone carrying this T cell receptor (beta chain) was seen many times. TCRdb re-called the 5' RACE reads through MiXCR, storing one row per CDR3 protein. The sample yields 81,000 or so distinct CDR3 sequences, about 12% seen once. The sample comes from a study of early T cells in non-severe SARS-CoV-2 infection. Study details: Sequencing input comprised bulk RNA from unsorted whole blood; chain pairing was not available.

The V gene lost 1 base and the J gene lost 0 bases, with 9 bases spanning the gap. CDR3 length: 16 amino acids. Germline assignment: CDR1 LGHDT and CDR2 YNNKEL (reference sequence). This TCR derives from an adult who was a healthcare worker with PCR-confirmed SARS-CoV-2 infection or an uninfected control (not recorded which). The sequenced material came from whole blood. The chain couples TRBV3-1 to TRBJ2-2, with D possibly being TRBD2 (6 bases). CDR3 region: CASSQGGGPNTGELFF. DNA for the CDR3: TGTGCCAGCAGCCAAGGGGGAGGTCCGAACACCGGGGAGCTGTTTTTT.